This TCR beta chain is from a study of CXCR3-negative and CXCR3-positive naive CD8 T cells. General study findings and limits: Surface CD5 matched across naive subsets, and TRB CDR3 properties served to infer TCR strength. CXCR3 expression partially decreased after cryopreservation; most assays used fresh PBMCs. Hydrophobicity of TRB CDR3s was greater in CXCR3-positive naive cells than in CXCR3-negative naive cells. Similar TRBV-TRBJ usage characterized naive CXCR3-negative and CXCR3-positive cells; memory cells differed.

Cells classed as naive CD8+ T cells were CD45RO-CCR7+CD27+CD95-. Researchers prepared the TRB cDNA libraries using 5' RACE with UMI labels. TCRdb processed the 5' RACE reads again and assigns one entry to each CDR3 protein, with no DNA. The listing contains around 65,000 distinct CDR3 sequences. As concerns this clonotype: Its cognate antigen is unknown.

The specimen sequenced was naive CXCR3+ CD8+ T cells from blood. Described subset: CD45RO-CCR7+CD27+CD95- naive CD8+ T cells expressing CXCR3 (TNR3+). The origin of this receptor is a human donor in good health. Some clones in this sample may be carry-over from other donors' samples.

Here the CDR3 reads CASVQLWRGQETQYF. The rearrangement joins TRBV7-9 to TRBJ2-5; TCRdb indicates TRBD2, and absent DNA this call remains unverified. The CDR3 runs 15 residues. Germline V gives CDR1 SEHNR, CDR2 FQNEAQ (reference sequence).